This T cell receptor beta chain was captured by sequencing in a study of T cells in localized non-small cell lung cancer. General study points: Uninvolved neighboring lung showed the greatest T cell clonality, exceeding tumor. Among the top 100 tumor clones, a median about 57 appeared in adjacent lung. A single tumor region was sequenced, leaving heterogeneity possible. A higher density of T cells in blood coincided with extended overall survival.

As regards this clone: The antigen remains unidentified.

This table comes from immunoSEQ multiplex PCR, and its TCRdb copy is limited to in-frame clones, with some not included. The sample shows 90,000 to 95,000 clones, roughly 86% of them seen only once. The receptor's source is a man between 40 and 69 years old with stage I squamous cell lung carcinoma. Sequencing was performed on peripheral blood, taken before any cancer treatment.

The CDR3 here is CAWWNYGYTF. The CDR3 DNA is TGTGCCTGGTGGAACTATGGCTACACCTTC. V gene TRBV30 combines with J gene TRBJ1-2, with D hard to call. Trimming removed 5 bases at V and 2 bases at J, with 3 bases between. Looked up from germline, CDR1 is GTSNPN and CDR2 is SVGIG (reference sequence). There are 10 residues in the CDR3.